These 26 T cell receptor beta chains originate from one sample sequenced in a study of T cells expressing NK-cell markers. TCRdb reprocessed the 5' RACE reads and keeps a single row for each CDR3 protein, giving no DNA. The repertoire shows approximately 420,000 distinct CDR3 sequences; the top ten hold roughly 10%. The specimen was blood T cells: a sorted CD56 or NKG2C T cell subset, CD4+ or CD8+ T cells, or bulk PBMC T cells (not recorded which). All receptors derive from a woman aged 50 to 60 in good health.

This CDR3 reads CASSDSSGAYNEQFF. The rearrangement joins TRBV10-1 to TRBJ2-1; TCRdb's D call of TRBD2 is untestable without DNA. Germline loops: CDR1 WNHNN, CDR2 SYGVQD (reference sequence). The CDR3 consists of 15 residues.

The J gene is TRBJ1-2, the V gene TRBV5-1; the TRBD1 assignment by TCRdb is unverifiable without DNA. Germline V gene lookup returns CDR1 SGHRS and CDR2 YFSETQ. This CDR3 has 14 amino acids. CDR3 protein: CASSIQTGSYGYTF.

The V and J genes are TRBV7-9 and TRBJ2-3; the D call of TRBD1 rests on TCRdb alone, since no DNA is present to check it. This CDR3 contains 16 residues. CDR1 and CDR2 (germline): SEHNR, FQNEAQ (reference sequence). CDR3 protein: CASSLVGGSPPDTQYF.

The V gene is TRBV5-1, the J gene TRBJ2-1; TCRdb lists TRBD2, though no DNA is available to test this call. The V gene's germline CDR1 is SGHRS and CDR2 YFSETQ. This CDR3 has 14 amino acids. The chain's CDR3 is CASSFTSGYNEQFF. The full variable domain, its missing parts supplied by reference TRBV5-1 and TRBJ2-1, is KAGVTQTPRYLIKTRGQQVTLSCSPISGHRSVSWYQQTPGQGLQFLFEYFSETQRNKGNFPGRFSGRQFSNSRSEMNVSTLELGDSALYLCASSFTSGYNEQFFGPGTRLTVL.

The J gene is TRBJ1-2, the V gene TRBV12-3 or TRBV12-4; TCRdb calls TRBD1, which cannot be checked without DNA. The length of the CDR3 is 17 residues. The CDR3 protein is CASSFRGTGVGRYGYTF.

The CDR3 here is CASSESLTGSAIQYF. The gene calls are TRBV25-1 and TRBJ2-4; TCRdb indicates TRBD1, and absent DNA this call remains unverified. This CDR3 is 15 amino acids long. The germline gives CDR1 MGHDK, CDR2 SYGVNS.

V usage is TRBV5-1 and J usage is TRBJ1-1; TCRdb lists TRBD1, though no DNA is available to test this call. The CDR3 contains 15 residues. CDR1 and CDR2 from the germline V gene are SGHRS and YFSETQ. CDR3 amino acids: CASSLAGTVIDEAFF.

The chain is built from TRBV5-1 and TRBJ2-1; with no DNA, the TCRdb D assignment of TRBD1 cannot be verified. Germline CDR1 and CDR2: SGHRS and YFSETQ. The CDR3 is 15 residues long. CDR3 in amino acids: CASSLWRPNYNEQFF.

The V and J genes are TRBV7-8 and TRBJ2-1; without DNA, the TCRdb call of TRBD1 cannot be checked. CDR1 is SGHVS and CDR2 is FQNEAQ in the germline V gene. This CDR3 comprises 15 residues. The chain's CDR3 is CASSLGGTGGRGQFF.

The J gene is TRBJ1-3, the V gene TRBV7-8; TCRdb's D call of TRBD1 is untestable without DNA. CDR3 length equals 16 residues. The germline V gene has CDR1 SGHVS and CDR2 FQNEAQ. CDR3 loop: CASSSYVQGAGNTIYF. The entire variable domain, with the rest obtained from reference TRBV7-8 and TRBJ1-3, is as follows: GAGVSQSPRYKVAKRGQDVALRCDPISGHVSLFWYQQALGQGPEFLTYFQNEAQLDKSGLPSDRFFAERPEGSVSTLKIQRTQQEDSAVYLCASSSYVQGAGNTIYFGEGSWLTVV.

The V and J genes are TRBV18 and TRBJ1-2. The CDR3 is 13 amino acids. Germline lookup yields CDR1 KGHSH and CDR2 LQKENI. The CDR3 here is CASSPPGRYGYTF.

The CDR3 is CASSVAQGRGANEQFF. The rearrangement links TRBV9 to TRBJ2-1; TCRdb's D call of TRBD1 is untestable without DNA. CDR1 SGDLS and CDR2 YYNGEE come from the germline V gene. This CDR3 has 16 amino acids.

The V and J genes are TRBV24-1 and TRBJ2-5; TCRdb's D call of TRBD1 is untestable without DNA. CDR1 and CDR2 from the germline V gene are KGHDR and SFDVKD. The CDR3 runs to 15 residues. The CDR3 loop is CATSDSGQVLETQYF.

The chain uses TRBV3-1 and TRBJ1-1; the D gene TCRdb calls, TRBD1, cannot be checked with no DNA. Per the germline V gene, CDR1 is LGHDT and CDR2 is YNNKEL (reference sequence). CDR3 size: 12 residues. CDR3 sequence: CASSPGTDEAFF.

The gene calls are TRBV5-1 and TRBJ2-5; TCRdb selects TRBD2, and the lack of DNA leaves this call unchecked. Germline V gene sequence: CDR1 SGHRS, CDR2 YFSETQ. The CDR3 contains 15 residues. CDR3: CASFAEAGSQETQYF.

The V gene is TRBV20-1, the J gene TRBJ2-2. This CDR3 is built from 16 residues. Germline V gene lookup returns CDR1 DFQATT and CDR2 SNEGSKA (reference sequence). The chain's CDR3 is CSARDTLMRSTGELFF.

The rearrangement joins TRBV20-1 to TRBJ2-1. CDR1 and CDR2 (germline): DFQATT, SNEGSKA (reference sequence). The CDR3 extends over 13 amino acids. CDR3 sequence: CSARGLTYNEQFF.

The V and J genes are TRBV20-1 and TRBJ2-5; the TRBD2 assignment by TCRdb is unverifiable without DNA. The germline gives CDR1 DFQATT, CDR2 SNEGSKA (reference sequence). The CDR3 contains 13 residues. The CDR3: CSARPGLAETQYF.

The chain's CDR3 is CASSLWTGAYTF. This rearrangement joins TRBV7-9 to TRBJ1-2; with no DNA, the TCRdb D assignment of TRBD1 cannot be verified. Germline loops: CDR1 SEHNR, CDR2 FQNEAQ (reference sequence). There are 12 residues in the CDR3.

V is TRBV14 and J is TRBJ2-1; TCRdb outputs TRBD2, but without DNA this stays unchecked. CDR1 and CDR2 from the germline V gene are SGHDN and FVKESK. This CDR3 region has 15 residues. The CDR3 here is CASSRPGTRANEQFF.

The chain carries TRBV20-1 and TRBJ1-6; the TRBD1 assignment by TCRdb is unverifiable without DNA. The germline gives CDR1 DFQATT, CDR2 SNEGSKA (reference sequence). This CDR3 comprises 13 residues. The CDR3 is CNMPGQRHSPLHF.

The chain's CDR3 is CATKGLAGVDEQFF. This chain uses TRBV2 with TRBJ2-1; absent DNA, TCRdb's TRBD2 call cannot be checked. Germline V gene data show CDR1 as SNHLY and CDR2 as FYNNEI. The CDR3 sequence is 14 residues long.

The chain couples TRBV19 to TRBJ1-4; there is no DNA to check the TCRdb D call of TRBD1. In germline, CDR1 is LNHDA, CDR2 SQIVND (reference sequence). The CDR3 sequence is 14 residues long. The CDR3 region is CASTLTGRGEKLFF.

The CDR3 here is CASSQDDFTGGTDTQYF. The chain is built from TRBV4-1 and TRBJ2-3; TCRdb reports TRBD1, a call that lacks DNA to check it against. Germline CDR1 MGHRA, CDR2 YSYEKL. CDR3 length: 17 residues.

V gene TRBV5-1 combines with J gene TRBJ2-7; TCRdb gives TRBD1 as the D gene, but with no DNA this cannot be confirmed. The germline V gene has CDR1 SGHRS and CDR2 YFSETQ. This CDR3 region has 12 residues. CDR3 residues: CASTPGHRAQYF.

The genes are TRBV10-3 and TRBJ1-2. The CDR3 spans 16 residues. Germline V lookup: CDR1 ENHRY, CDR2 SYGVKD. This CDR3 is CAISESASGGIYGYTF.